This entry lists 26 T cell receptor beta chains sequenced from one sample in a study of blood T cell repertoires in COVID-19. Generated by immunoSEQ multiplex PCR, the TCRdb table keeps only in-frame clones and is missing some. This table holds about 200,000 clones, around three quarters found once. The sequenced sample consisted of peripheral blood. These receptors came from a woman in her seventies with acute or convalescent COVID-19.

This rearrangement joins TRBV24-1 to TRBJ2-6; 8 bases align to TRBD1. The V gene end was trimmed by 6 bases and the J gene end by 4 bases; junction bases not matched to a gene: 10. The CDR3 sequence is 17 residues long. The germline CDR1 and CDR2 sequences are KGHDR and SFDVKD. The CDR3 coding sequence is TGTGCCACCAGTAAATGGACAGGGAATGGAGGGGCCAACGTCCTGACTTTC. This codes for CATSKWTGNGGANVLTF.

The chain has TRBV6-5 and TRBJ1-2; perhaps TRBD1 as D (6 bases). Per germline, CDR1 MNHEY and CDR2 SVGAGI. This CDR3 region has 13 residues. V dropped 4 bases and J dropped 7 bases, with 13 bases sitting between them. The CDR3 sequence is CASSSTGLGGYTF. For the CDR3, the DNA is TGTGCCAGCAGTTCTACAGGGTTGGGTGGCTACACCTTC.

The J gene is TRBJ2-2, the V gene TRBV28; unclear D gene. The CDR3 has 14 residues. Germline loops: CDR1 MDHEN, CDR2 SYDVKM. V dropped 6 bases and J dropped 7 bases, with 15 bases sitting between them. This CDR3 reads CASRYSEADGELFF. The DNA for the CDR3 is TGTGCCAGCAGATATTCCGAGGCAGACGGGGAGCTGTTTTTT.

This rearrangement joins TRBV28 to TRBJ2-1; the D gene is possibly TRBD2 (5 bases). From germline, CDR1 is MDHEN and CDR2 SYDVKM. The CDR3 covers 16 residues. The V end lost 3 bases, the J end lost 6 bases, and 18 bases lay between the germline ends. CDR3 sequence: CASSFRAANWANEQFF. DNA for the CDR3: TGTGCCAGCAGTTTCCGAGCGGCCAACTGGGCCAATGAGCAGTTCTTC.

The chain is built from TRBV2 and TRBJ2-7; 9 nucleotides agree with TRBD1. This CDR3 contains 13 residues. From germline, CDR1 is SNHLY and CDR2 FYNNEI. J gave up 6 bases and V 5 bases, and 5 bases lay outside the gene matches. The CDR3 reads CASSKQGAVEQYF. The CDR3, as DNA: TGTGCCAGCAGTAAACAGGGGGCAGTCGAGCAGTACTTC.

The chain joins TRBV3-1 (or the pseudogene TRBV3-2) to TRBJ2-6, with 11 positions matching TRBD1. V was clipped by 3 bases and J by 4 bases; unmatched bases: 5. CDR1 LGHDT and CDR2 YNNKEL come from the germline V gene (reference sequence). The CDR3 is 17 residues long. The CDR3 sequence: CASSQGQGVAGANVLTF. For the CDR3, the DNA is TGTGCCAGCAGCCAGGGACAGGGGGTCGCCGGGGCCAACGTCCTGACTTTC.

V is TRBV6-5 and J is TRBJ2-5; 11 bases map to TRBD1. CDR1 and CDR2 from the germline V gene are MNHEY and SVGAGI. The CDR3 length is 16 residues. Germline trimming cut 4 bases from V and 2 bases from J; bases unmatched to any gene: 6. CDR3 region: CASSSLDRGHQETQYF. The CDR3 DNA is TGTGCCAGCAGTTCCTTGGACAGGGGGCATCAAGAGACCCAGTACTTC.

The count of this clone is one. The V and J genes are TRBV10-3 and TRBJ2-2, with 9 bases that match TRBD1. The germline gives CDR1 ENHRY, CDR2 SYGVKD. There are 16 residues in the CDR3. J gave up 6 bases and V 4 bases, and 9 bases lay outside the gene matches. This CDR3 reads CAISGLGTGNSGELFF. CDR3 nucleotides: TGTGCCATCAGTGGACTGGGGACAGGGAATTCCGGGGAGCTGTTTTTT.

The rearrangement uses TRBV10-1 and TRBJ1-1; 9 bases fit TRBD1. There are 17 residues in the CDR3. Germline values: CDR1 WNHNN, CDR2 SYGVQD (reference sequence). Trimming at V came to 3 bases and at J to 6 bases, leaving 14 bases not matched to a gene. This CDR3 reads CASSDKPGQGIFAEAFF. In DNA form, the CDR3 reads TGCGCCAGCAGTGATAAGCCAGGACAGGGGATCTTCGCTGAAGCTTTCTTT.

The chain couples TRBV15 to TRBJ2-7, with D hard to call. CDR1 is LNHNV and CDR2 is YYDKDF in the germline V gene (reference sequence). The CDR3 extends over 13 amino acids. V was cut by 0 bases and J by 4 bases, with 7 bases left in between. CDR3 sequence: CATSRDGQYEQYF. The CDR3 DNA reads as TGTGCCACCAGCAGAGATGGGCAGTACGAGCAGTACTTC. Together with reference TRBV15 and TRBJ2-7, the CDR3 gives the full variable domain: DAMVIQNPRYQVTQFGKPVTLSCSQTLNHNVMYWYQQKSSQAPKLLFHYYDKDFNNEADTPDNFQSRRPNTSFCFLDIRSPGLGDTAMYLCATSRDGQYEQYFGPGTRLTVT.

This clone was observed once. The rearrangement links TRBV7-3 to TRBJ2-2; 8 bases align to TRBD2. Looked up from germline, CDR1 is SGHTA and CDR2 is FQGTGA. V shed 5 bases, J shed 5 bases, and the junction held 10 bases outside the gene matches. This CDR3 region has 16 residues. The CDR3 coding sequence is TGTGCCAGCAGCCCGCCGGGTAGCGGGAATACCGGGGAGCTGTTTTTT. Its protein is CASSPPGSGNTGELFF.

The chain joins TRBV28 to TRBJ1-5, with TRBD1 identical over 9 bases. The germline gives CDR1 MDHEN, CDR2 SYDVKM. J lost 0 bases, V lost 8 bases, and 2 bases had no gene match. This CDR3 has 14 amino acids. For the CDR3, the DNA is TGTGCCAGCCACAGGGGGCTTAGCAATCAGCCCCAGCATTTT. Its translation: CASHRGLSNQPQHF.

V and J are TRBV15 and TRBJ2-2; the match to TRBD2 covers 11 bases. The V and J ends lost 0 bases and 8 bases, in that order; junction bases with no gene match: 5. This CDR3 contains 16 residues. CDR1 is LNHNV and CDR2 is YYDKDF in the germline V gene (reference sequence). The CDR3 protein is CATSRDLTSGSGELFF. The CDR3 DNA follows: TGTGCCACCAGCAGAGATCTCACTAGCGGGAGTGGGGAGCTGTTTTTT.

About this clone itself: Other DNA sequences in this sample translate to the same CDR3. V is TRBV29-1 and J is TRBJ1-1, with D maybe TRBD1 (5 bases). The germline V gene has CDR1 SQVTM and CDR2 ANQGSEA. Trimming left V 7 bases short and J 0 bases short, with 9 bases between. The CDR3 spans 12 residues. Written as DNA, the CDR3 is TGCAGCGGGGGCCAGATGAACACTGAAGCTTTCTTT. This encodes CSGGQMNTEAFF.

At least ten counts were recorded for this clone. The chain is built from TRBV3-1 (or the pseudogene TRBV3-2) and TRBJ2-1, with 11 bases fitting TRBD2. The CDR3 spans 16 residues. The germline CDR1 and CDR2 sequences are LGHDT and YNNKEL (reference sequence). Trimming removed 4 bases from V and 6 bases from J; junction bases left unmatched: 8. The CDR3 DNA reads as TGTGCCAGCAGCCCGGTCCTAGCGGGAGGCATCAATGAGCAGTTCTTC. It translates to CASSPVLAGGINEQFF.

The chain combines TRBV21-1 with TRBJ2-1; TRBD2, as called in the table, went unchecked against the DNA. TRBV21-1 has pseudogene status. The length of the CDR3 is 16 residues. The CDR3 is CASSKSAVITYNEQFF. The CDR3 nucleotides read TGTGCCAGCAGCAAGTCAGCGGTTATCACGTACAATGAGCAGTTCTTC.

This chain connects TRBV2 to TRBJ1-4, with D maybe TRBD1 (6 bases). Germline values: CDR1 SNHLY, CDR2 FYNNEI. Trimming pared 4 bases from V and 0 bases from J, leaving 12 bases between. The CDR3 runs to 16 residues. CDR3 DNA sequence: TGTGCCAGCAGTGGCAGGGGCGCTGCAACTAATGAAAAACTGTTTTTT. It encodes CASSGRGAATNEKLFF. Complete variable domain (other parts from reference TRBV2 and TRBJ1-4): EPEVTQTPSHQVTQMGQEVILRCVPISNHLYFYWYRQILGQKVEFLVSFYNNEISEKSEIFDDQFSVERPDGSNFTLKIRSTKLEDSAMYFCASSGRGAATNEKLFFGSGTQLSVL.

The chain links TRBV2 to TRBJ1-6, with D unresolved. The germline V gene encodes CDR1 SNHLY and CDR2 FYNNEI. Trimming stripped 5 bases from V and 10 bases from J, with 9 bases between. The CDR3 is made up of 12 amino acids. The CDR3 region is CASSPPRSPLHF. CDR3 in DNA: TGTGCCAGCAGTCCCCCGCGCTCACCCCTCCACTTT.

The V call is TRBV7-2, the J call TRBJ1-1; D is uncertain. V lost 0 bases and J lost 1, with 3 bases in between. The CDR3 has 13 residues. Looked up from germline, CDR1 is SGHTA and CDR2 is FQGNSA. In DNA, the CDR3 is TGTGCCAGCAGCTTAGCCCAGAACACTGAAGCTTTCTTT. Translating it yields CASSLAQNTEAFF.

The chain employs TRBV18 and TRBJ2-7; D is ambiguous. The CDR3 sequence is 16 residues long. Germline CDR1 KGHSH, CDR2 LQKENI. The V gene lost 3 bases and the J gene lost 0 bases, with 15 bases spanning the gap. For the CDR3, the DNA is TGTGCCAGCTCACCGGATTCTTATAGGAGCTCCTACGAGCAGTACTTC. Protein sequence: CASSPDSYRSSYEQYF. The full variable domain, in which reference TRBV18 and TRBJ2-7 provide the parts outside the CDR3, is NAGVMQNPRHLVRRRGQEARLRCSPMKGHSHVYWYRQLPEEGLKFMVYLQKENIIDESGMPKERFSAEFPKEGPSILRIQQVVRGDSAAYFCASSPDSYRSSYEQYFGPGTRLTVT.

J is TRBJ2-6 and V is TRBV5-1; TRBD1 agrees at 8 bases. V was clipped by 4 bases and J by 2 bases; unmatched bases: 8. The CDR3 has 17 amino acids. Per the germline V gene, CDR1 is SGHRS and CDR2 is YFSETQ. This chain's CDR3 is CASSIGQGRTGANVLTF. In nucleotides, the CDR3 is TGCGCCAGCAGCATCGGACAGGGTAGGACTGGGGCCAACGTCCTGACTTTC.

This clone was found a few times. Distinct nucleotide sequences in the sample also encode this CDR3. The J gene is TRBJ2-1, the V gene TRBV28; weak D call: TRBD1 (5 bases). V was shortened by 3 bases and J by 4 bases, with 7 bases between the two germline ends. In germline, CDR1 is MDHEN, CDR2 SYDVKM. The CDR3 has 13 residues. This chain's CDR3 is CASSFTGYNEQFF. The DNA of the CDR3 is TGTGCCAGCAGTTTTACAGGATACAATGAGCAGTTCTTC.

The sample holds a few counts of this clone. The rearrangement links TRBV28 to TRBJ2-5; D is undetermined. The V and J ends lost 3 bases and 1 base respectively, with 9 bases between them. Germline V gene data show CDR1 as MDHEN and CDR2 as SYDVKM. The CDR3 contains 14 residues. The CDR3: CASSFEHAQETQYF. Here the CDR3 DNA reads TGTGCCAGCAGTTTCGAGCATGCCCAAGAGACCCAGTACTTC.

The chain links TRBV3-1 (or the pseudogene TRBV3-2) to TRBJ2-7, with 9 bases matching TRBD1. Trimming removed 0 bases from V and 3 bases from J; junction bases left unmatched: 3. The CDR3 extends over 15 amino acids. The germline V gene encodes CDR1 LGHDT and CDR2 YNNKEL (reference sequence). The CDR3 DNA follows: TGTGCCAGCAGCCAAGAAACGACAGGGGGCTACGAGCAGTACTTC. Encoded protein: CASSQETTGGYEQYF.

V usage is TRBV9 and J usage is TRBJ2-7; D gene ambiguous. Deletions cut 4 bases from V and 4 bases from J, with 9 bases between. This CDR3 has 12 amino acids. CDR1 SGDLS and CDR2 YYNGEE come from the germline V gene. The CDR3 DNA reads TGTGCCAGCAGCCAACTCAAGTACGAGCAGTACTTC. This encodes CASSQLKYEQYF.

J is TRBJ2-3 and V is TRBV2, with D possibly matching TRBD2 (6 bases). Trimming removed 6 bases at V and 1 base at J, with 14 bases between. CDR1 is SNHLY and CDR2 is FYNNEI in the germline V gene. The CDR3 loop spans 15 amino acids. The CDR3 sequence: CASSLGPGGTDTQYF. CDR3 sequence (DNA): TGTGCCAGCAGCCTGGGACCGGGGGGCACAGATACGCAGTATTTT. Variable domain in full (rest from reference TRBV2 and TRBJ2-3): EPEVTQTPSHQVTQMGQEVILRCVPISNHLYFYWYRQILGQKVEFLVSFYNNEISEKSEIFDDQFSVERPDGSNFTLKIRSTKLEDSAMYFCASSLGPGGTDTQYFGPGTRLTVL.